This TCR beta chain was sequenced for a study of long-term antiretroviral therapy in people with HIV. Looking at the study overall: The earliest samples came from an era when ART typically awaited falling CD4 counts. Study results and caveats: ART was followed by higher diversity that remained below transplant donor controls.

This clone was seen only a few times. Its target is unknown. At least two post-ART and at least one pre-ART PBMC sample were available for each donor. Before they underwent DNA extraction, samples held about 1-10 million cryopreserved PBMC. At the survey level, the v3.0 immunoSEQ assay was run. Assay: immunoSEQ multiplex PCR; the TCRdb copy retains only in-frame clones and omits some. The profile shows about 24,000 clones, about nine tenths of them singletons. Germline CDR1 and CDR2: MNHEY and SVGAGI. The CDR3 sequence is 15 residues long. V was pared by 0 bases and J by 3 bases, with 3 bases of the junction left unmatched.

This receptor was identified in a man aged 50 or older with HIV. The sample in question was unsorted PBMCs, obtained 1.8 years before starting antiretroviral therapy. This chain joins TRBV6-5 and TRBJ2-7; 9 bases are shared with TRBD1. The CDR3 loop is CASSYSPTGGYEQYF. CDR3 DNA: TGTGCCAGCAGTTACTCCCCGACAGGGGGCTACGAGCAGTACTTC.